The TCR beta chain under discussion was sequenced for a study of Graves' ophthalmopathy and Graves' hyperthyroidism. Study-level results: It was with 70.59% sensitivity and around 72% specificity that the model predicted ophthalmopathy progression. Ophthalmopathy versus stable hyperthyroidism: 13-signature model gave 87.88% sensitivity, around 81% specificity.

This clonotype was recorded a few times. Its antigen is as yet unknown. Reliance was placed on clinical symptoms, serum thyroxine, TRAb, thyroid ultrasound and orbital computed tomography for diagnosis. For repertoire sequencing, the TCR beta CDR3 regions were amplified from RNA transcripts. First-round RT-PCR used HTBI primers; second-round multiplex PCR followed. TCRdb re-called the multiplex PCR reads through MiXCR, storing one row per CDR3 protein. This table holds 450,000 to 600,000 distinct CDR3 sequences, under 45% found once. This CDR3 contains 13 residues. The V end lost 5 bases, the J end lost 0 bases, and 5 bases lay between the germline ends. Germline V gives CDR1 LGHDT, CDR2 YNNKEL (reference sequence).

The sequence was obtained from an adult man with Graves' hyperthyroidism. The source material was peripheral blood or thyroid tissue (not recorded which). The chain uses TRBV3-1 and TRBJ1-5; D is undetermined. The DNA of the CDR3 is TGTGCCAGCAGCGAATATAGCAATCAGCCCCAGCATTTT. Translating it yields CASSEYSNQPQHF.